These T cell receptor beta chains were read from a single sample in a study of immune cell composition in non-small cell lung cancer. Clones were read by immunoSEQ multiplex PCR, and TCRdb kept only the in-frame ones, dropping some. The data contain around 3,000 clones, roughly 82% of them singletons. Sequenced input: lung tumor tissue. The receptor set was obtained from a human donor with non-small cell lung cancer. Both conserved end residues are part of each CDR3. The D gene is left open where the match is weak. For some rows the clone size is stated as once, few or many, or as a class when expanded; others skip it.

V,J,D,size,length,CDR3,DNA
TRBV28,TRBJ1-3,NA,few,14,CASRRTFSGNTIYF,TGTGCCAGCAGGAGGACTTTCTCTGGAAACACCATATATTTT
TRBV4-1,TRBJ1-5,TRBD1,once,14,CASSLGTGDQPQHF,TGCGCCAGCAGCCTCGGGACAGGGGATCAGCCCCAGCATTTT
TRBV7-9,TRBJ1-1,NA,NA,13,CASSFEGDTEAFF,TGTGCCAGCAGCTTCGAGGGGGACACTGAAGCTTTCTTT
TRBV9,TRBJ2-7,TRBD2,NA,16,CASSVDDGGFNYEQYF,TGTGCCAGCAGCGTAGATGACGGGGGGTTCAACTACGAGCAGTACTTC
TRBV11-3,TRBJ2-2,TRBD2,few,17,CASSLIGLAGGNGELFF,TGTGCCAGCAGCTTAATCGGACTAGCGGGAGGAAACGGGGAGCTGTTTTTT
TRBV27,TRBJ2-7,TRBD2,NA,16,CASSLGGGRGPYEQYF,TGTGCCAGCAGTTTAGGCGGCGGGAGGGGCCCCTACGAGCAGTACTTC
TRBV27,TRBJ2-1,NA,NA,12,CASSLLGDEQFF,TGTGCCAGCAGTTTATTAGGGGATGAGCAGTTCTTC
TRBV7-3,TRBJ2-1,TRBD2,NA,14,CASSLSMGGNEQFF,TGTGCCAGCAGCTTAAGTATGGGAGGGAATGAGCAGTTCTTC
TRBV19,TRBJ1-2,NA,NA,13,CASSIDGQAGYTF,TGTGCCAGTAGTATAGATGGGCAAGCTGGCTACACCTTC
TRBV27,TRBJ1-3,NA,NA,13,CASSMTGGNTIYF,TGTGCCAGCAGTATGACAGGTGGAAACACCATATATTTT
TRBV4-2,TRBJ1-1,TRBD1,few,15,CASSLGTGLNTEAFF,TGTGCCAGCAGCCTTGGGACAGGTTTAAACACTGAAGCTTTCTTT
TRBV5-5,TRBJ1-5,TRBD1,NA,15,CASSLQGSSNQPQHF,TGTGCCAGCAGCCTACAGGGGAGCAGCAATCAGCCCCAGCATTTT
TRBV11-3,TRBJ1-3,NA,NA,14,CASSATGSGNTIYF,TGTGCCAGCAGCGCGACAGGCTCTGGAAACACCATATATTTT
TRBV7-2,TRBJ1-5,NA,few,15,CASSLISNSNQPQHF,TGTGCCAGCAGCTTAATTAGCAATAGCAATCAGCCCCAGCATTTT
TRBV12-5,TRBJ2-1,TRBD2,NA,13,CASGLAGNNEQFF,TGTGCTAGTGGTCTAGCGGGTAATAATGAGCAGTTCTTC
TRBV25-1,TRBJ2-7,NA,NA,14,CASRGAGTNYEQYF,TGTGCCAGCAGGGGGGCCGGGACAAATTACGAGCAGTACTTC
TRBV14,TRBJ2-1,TRBD1,NA,17,CASSRSRTGTVGSEQFF,TGTGCCAGCAGCCGGTCAAGAACCGGGACAGTAGGTAGTGAGCAGTTCTTC
TRBV19,TRBJ2-3,TRBD2,NA,16,CASTRGLAASTDTQYF,TGTGCCAGTACCCGAGGACTAGCGGCAAGCACAGATACGCAGTATTTT
TRBV27,TRBJ1-2,TRBD1,NA,14,CASSPFQGADGYTF,TGTGCCAGCAGTCCCTTTCAGGGGGCGGATGGCTACACCTTC
TRBV6-1,TRBJ2-2,TRBD2,NA,19,CASSEAGTSGGCRTGELFF,TGTGCCAGCAGTGAAGCCGGGACTAGCGGGGGGTGCCGCACCGGGGAGCTGTTTTTT
TRBV30,TRBJ2-7,NA,NA,11,CAYIARDEQYF,TGTGCCTATATCGCCCGGGACGAGCAGTACTTC
TRBV18,TRBJ2-3,TRBD2,NA,14,CASSPGTNPDTQYF,TGTGCCAGCTCACCCGGGACTAACCCAGATACGCAGTATTTT
TRBV12-5,TRBJ1-4,NA,once,14,CASGGDSLGEKLFF,TGTGCTAGTGGTGGTGACAGCTTGGGTGAAAAACTGTTTTTT
TRBV7-2,TRBJ1-5,NA,NA,12,CASSLVSQPQHF,TGTGCCAGCAGCTTAGTTTCACAGCCCCAGCATTTT
TRBV29-1,TRBJ2-1,TRBD1,NA,15,CSVDIPGQGIYEQFF,TGCAGCGTTGATATTCCGGGACAGGGTATCTATGAGCAGTTCTTC
TRBV19,TRBJ2-1,TRBD1,NA,14,CASSRQGGYNEQFF,TGTGCCAGTAGTCGACAGGGGGGCTACAATGAGCAGTTCTTC
TRBV7-6,TRBJ1-3,NA,NA,15,CASSLGQASGNTIYF,TGTGCCAGCAGCTTAGGACAGGCCTCTGGAAACACCATATATTTT
TRBV19,TRBJ2-1,NA,NA,14,CASKTGLGYNEQFF,TGTGCCAGTAAGACAGGTCTTGGATACAATGAGCAGTTCTTC
TRBV7-9,TRBJ1-1,TRBD1,NA,16,CASSLGGQGDRREAFF,TGTGCCAGCAGCTTAGGTGGACAGGGGGACCGCAGGGAAGCTTTCTTT
TRBV6-9,TRBJ1-2,TRBD1,NA,13,CASSYEGARGYTF,TGTGCCAGCAGTTACGAGGGGGCGCGGGGCTACACCTTC
TRBV29-1,TRBJ2-1,NA,NA,16,CSAEMDSKVSYNEQFF,TGCAGCGCCGAAATGGACAGCAAAGTCTCCTACAATGAGCAGTTCTTC
TRBV6-5,TRBJ1-2,NA,NA,14,CASSYSAGNYGYTF,TGTGCCAGCAGTTACTCGGCGGGAAACTATGGCTACACCTTC
TRBV28,TRBJ2-7,TRBD1,NA,16,CASSLGPEQGAYEQYF,TGTGCCAGCAGTTTGGGTCCTGAGCAGGGGGCCTACGAGCAGTACTTC
TRBV5-1,TRBJ2-1,NA,NA,16,CASSSGIESSYNEQFF,TGCGCCAGCAGCTCGGGGATCGAAAGCTCCTACAATGAGCAGTTCTTC
TRBV4-2,TRBJ2-7,TRBD2,NA,15,CASSQKLAGGYEQYF,TGTGCCAGCAGCCAAAAACTAGCGGGGGGCTACGAGCAGTACTTC
TRBV28,TRBJ2-1,TRBD1,NA,14,CASRSGTGYNEQFF,TGTGCCAGCAGATCCGGGACAGGCTACAATGAGCAGTTCTTC
TRBV29-1,TRBJ2-2,TRBD1,NA,16,CSVLPGQGSAGGELFF,TGCAGCGTCCTTCCGGGACAGGGATCAGCCGGCGGGGAGCTGTTTTTT
TRBV9,TRBJ1-6,NA,NA,14,CASSVAGSDSPLHF,TGTGCCAGCAGCGTAGCCGGGTCAGATTCACCCCTCCACTTT
TRBV7-9,TRBJ1-1,TRBD1,NA,16,CASSLAAGTVNTEAFF,TGTGCCAGCAGCTTAGCTGCCGGGACAGTGAACACTGAAGCTTTCTTT
TRBV12-5,TRBJ1-1,NA,NA,13,CASGSGGKTEAFF,TGTGCTAGTGGTTCGGGGGGGAAAACTGAAGCTTTCTTT
TRBV14,TRBJ1-1,NA,NA,17,CASSQDRGAIPNTEAFF,TGTGCCAGCAGCCAAGATCGGGGGGCAATACCGAACACTGAAGCTTTCTTT
TRBV28,TRBJ1-6,TRBD1,NA,15,CASSYPDRVNSPLHF,TGTGCCAGCAGTTACCCGGACAGGGTTAATTCACCCCTCCACTTT
TRBV10-3,TRBJ2-2,TRBD2,NA,17,CAISELLAGINTGELFF,TGTGCCATCAGTGAGCTACTAGCGGGGATCAACACCGGGGAGCTGTTTTTT
TRBV21-1,TRBJ2-7,NA,NA,16,CASSKCTSGRQHEQYF,TGTGCCAGCAGCAAGTGTACTAGCGGGAGGCAACACGAGCAGTACTTC
TRBV29-1,TRBJ1-1,NA,NA,13,CSVEEKGLIEAFF,TGCAGCGTTGAAGAAAAGGGACTGATTGAAGCTTTCTTT
TRBV7-9,TRBJ1-2,NA,NA,13,CASSPRVTYGYTF,TGTGCCAGCAGCCCCCGGGTCACCTATGGCTACACCTTC
TRBV28,TRBJ2-7,TRBD1,NA,14,CASIPDRSSYEQYF,TGTGCCAGCATTCCGGACAGGAGCTCCTACGAGCAGTACTTC
TRBV9,TRBJ1-1,NA,few,15,CASSATDSLNTEAFF,TGTGCCAGCAGCGCTACGGACAGCTTGAACACTGAAGCTTTCTTT